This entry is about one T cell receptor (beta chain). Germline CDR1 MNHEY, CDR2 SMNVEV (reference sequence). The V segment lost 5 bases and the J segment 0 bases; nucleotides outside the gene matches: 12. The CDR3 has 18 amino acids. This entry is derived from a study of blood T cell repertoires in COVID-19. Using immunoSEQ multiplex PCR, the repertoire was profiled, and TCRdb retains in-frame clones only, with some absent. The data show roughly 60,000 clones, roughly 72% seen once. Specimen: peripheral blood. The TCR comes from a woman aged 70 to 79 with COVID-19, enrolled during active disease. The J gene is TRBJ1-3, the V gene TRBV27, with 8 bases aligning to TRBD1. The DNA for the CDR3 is TGTGCCAGCAGTCCGTGGACAGGGCAGGGGGTCTCTGGAAACACCATATATTTT. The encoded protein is CASSPWTGQGVSGNTIYF.